This TCR beta chain was recovered during a study of T cell responses to AZD1222 COVID-19 vaccine. Study-wide results and caveats: The donors showed a predominance of white British ancestry and of females, with possible underestimation of clonal diversity. Baseline testing showed seropositivity in only a handful of AZD1222 recipients. There were vaccine-associated CD4 TCRs across spike, dominant at 160-218 and 743-854.

Sequencing was performed with immunoSEQ multiplex PCR; in TCRdb, only in-frame clones are kept and a portion is missing. The sample has around 140,000 clones; 85% to 90% are singletons. In the case of this clone: Its cognate antigen is unknown.

This TCR was recovered from an adult in good health. The specimen comprised peripheral blood, sampled on day 0 of AZD1222 vaccination.

CDR3 protein: CASSLQGGSTSEQFF. DNA for the CDR3: TGTGCCAGCAGTCTACAGGGGGGGTCAACTTCTGAGCAGTTCTTC. The genes are TRBV6-5 and TRBJ2-1, with D tentatively TRBD1 (8 bases). The CDR3 runs to 15 residues. The germline CDR1 and CDR2 sequences are MNHEY and SVGAGI. V lost 5 bases to trimming and J lost 9 bases, with 20 bases between them.